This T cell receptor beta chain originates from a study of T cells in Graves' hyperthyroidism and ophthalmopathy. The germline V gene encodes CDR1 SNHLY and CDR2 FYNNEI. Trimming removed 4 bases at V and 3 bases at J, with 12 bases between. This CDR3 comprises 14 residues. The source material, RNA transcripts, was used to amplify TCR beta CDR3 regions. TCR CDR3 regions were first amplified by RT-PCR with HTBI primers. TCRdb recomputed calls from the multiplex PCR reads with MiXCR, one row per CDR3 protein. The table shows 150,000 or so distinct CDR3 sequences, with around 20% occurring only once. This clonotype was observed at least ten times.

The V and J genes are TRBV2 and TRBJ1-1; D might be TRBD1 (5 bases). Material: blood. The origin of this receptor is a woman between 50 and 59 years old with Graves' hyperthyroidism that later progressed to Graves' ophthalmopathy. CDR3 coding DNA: TGTGCCAGCAGTGGGACCAGGGTGGACACTGAAGCTTTCTTT. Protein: CASSGTRVDTEAFF.